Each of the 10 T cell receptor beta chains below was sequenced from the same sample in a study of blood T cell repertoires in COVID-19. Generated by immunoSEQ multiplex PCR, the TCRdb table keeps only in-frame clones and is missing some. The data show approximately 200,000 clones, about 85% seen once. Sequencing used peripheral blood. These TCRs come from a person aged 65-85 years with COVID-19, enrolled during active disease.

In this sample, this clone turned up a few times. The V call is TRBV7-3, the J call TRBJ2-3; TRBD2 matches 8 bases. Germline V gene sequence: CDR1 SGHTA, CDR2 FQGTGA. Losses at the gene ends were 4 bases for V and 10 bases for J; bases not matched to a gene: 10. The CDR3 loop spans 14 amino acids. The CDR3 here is CASSSGLVGSAQYF. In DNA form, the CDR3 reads TGTGCCAGCAGCTCGGGACTAGTCGGGTCGGCGCAGTATTTT.

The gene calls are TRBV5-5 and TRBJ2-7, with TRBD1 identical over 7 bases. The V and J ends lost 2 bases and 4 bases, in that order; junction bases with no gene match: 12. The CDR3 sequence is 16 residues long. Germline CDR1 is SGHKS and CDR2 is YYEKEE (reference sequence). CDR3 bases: TGTGCCAGCAGCTTTTCCCCGGGACAGCTTATTTACGAGCAGTACTTC. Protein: CASSFSPGQLIYEQYF.

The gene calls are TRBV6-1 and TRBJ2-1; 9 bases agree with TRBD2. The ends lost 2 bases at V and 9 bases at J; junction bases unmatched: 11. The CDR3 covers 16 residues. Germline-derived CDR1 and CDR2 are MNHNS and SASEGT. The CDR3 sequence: CASSELMAGGLGEQFF. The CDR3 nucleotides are TGTGCCAGCAGTGAACTGATGGCGGGAGGGCTGGGTGAGCAGTTCTTC.

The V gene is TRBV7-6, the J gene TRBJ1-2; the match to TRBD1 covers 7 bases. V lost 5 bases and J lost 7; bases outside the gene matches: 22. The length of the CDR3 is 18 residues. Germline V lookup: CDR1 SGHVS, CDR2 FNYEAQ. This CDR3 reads CASSAAQRGRFGDVGYTF. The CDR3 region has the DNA TGTGCCAGCAGCGCCGCTCAAAGGGGGCGGTTTGGAGACGTTGGCTACACCTTC.

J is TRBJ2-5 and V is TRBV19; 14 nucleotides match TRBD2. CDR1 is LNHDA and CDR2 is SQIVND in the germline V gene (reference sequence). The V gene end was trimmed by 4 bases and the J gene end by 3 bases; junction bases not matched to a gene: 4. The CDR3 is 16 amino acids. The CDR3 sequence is CASSRTSGGRKETQYF. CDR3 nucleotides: TGTGCCAGTAGTAGGACTAGCGGGGGGAGAAAAGAGACCCAGTACTTC.

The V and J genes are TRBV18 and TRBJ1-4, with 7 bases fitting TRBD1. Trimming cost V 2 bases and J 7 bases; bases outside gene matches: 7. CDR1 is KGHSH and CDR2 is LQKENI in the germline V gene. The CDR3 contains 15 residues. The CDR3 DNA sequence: TGTGCCAGCTCACCATCAAACAGGGGCGGTGAAAAACTGTTTTTT. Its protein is CASSPSNRGGEKLFF.

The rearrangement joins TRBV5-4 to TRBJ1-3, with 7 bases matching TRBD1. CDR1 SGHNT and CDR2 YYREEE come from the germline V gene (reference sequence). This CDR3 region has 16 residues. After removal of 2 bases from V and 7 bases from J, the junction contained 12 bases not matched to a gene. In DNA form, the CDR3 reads TGTGCCAGCAGCTTTAAATCCGGGACACAGGGGAACACCATATATTTT. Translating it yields CASSFKSGTQGNTIYF.

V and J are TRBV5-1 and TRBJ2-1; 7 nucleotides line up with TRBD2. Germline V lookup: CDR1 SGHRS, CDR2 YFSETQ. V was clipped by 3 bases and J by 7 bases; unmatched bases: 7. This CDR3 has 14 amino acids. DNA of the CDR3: TGCGCCAGCAGCTGGGGACTAATAGGGAATGAGCAGTTCTTC. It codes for CASSWGLIGNEQFF.

The CDR3 spells CASSQDLHMEIPPEAFF. The CDR3 DNA reads TGCGCCAGCAGCCAAGACCTGCATATGGAGATCCCGCCGGAAGCTTTCTTT. V is TRBV4-3 and J is TRBJ1-1, with D unresolved. The CDR3 totals 17 residues. Germline V gene lookup returns CDR1 LGHNA and CDR2 YSLEER. The V gene lost 0 bases and the J gene lost 8 bases, with 22 bases spanning the gap.

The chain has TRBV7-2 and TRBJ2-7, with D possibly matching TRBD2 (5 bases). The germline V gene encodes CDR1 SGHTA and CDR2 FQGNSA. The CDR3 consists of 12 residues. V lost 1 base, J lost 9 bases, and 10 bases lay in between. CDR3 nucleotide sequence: TGTGCCAGCAGCTTAGGGCTAGCCAGGCAGTACTTC. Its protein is CASSLGLARQYF.